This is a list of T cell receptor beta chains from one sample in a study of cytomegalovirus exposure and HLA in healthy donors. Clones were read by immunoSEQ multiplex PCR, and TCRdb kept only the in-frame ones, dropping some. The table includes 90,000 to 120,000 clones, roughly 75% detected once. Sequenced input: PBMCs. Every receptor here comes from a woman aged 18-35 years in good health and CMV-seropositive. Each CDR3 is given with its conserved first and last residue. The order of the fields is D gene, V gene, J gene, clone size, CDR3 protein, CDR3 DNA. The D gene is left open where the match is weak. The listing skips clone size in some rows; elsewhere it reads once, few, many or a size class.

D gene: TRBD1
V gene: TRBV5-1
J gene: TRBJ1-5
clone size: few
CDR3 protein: CASSVDRNQPQHF
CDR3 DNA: TGCGCCAGCAGCGTGGACAGGAATCAGCCCCAGCATTTT

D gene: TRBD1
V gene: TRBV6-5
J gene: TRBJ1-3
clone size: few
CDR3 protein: CASSPRTGRNTIYF
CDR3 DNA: TGTGCCAGCAGTCCTCGGACAGGGAGAAACACCATATATTTT

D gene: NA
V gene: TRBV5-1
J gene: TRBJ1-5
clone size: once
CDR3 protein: CASCRDGSGNQPQHF
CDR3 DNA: TGCGCCAGCTGTCGGGACGGGAGTGGGAATCAGCCCCAGCATTTT

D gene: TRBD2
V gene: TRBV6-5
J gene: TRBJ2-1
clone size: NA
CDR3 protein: CASSGGLVYNEQFF
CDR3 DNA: TGTGCCAGCAGTGGCGGACTAGTATACAATGAGCAGTTCTTC

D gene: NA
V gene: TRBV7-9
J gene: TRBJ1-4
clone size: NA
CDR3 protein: CASGGPATNEKLFF
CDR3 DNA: TGTGCCAGCGGTGGGCCAGCAACTAATGAAAAACTGTTTTTT

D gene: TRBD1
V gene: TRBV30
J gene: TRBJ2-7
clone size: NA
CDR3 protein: CAWSARTGEHEQYF
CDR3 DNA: TGTGCCTGGAGTGCTAGGACAGGGGAGCACGAGCAGTACTTC

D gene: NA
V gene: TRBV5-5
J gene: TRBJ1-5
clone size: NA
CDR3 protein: CASSLTGPNQPQHF
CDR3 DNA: TGTGCCAGCAGCTTGACAGGTCCTAATCAGCCCCAGCATTTT

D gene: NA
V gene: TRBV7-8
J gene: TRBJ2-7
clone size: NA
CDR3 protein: CASSRTGTPYEQYF
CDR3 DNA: TGTGCCAGCAGCCGCACAGGTACCCCCTACGAGCAGTACTTC

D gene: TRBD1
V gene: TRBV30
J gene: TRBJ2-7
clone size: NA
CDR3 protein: CAWTLGQAYEQYF
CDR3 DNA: TGTGCCTGGACCCTAGGACAGGCCTACGAGCAGTACTTC

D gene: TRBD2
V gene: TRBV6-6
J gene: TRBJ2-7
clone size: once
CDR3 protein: CASSKLAGSDEQYF
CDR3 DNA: TGTGCCAGCAGCAAACTAGCGGGAAGCGACGAGCAGTACTTC

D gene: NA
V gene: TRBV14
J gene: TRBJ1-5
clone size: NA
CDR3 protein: CASSQESGKSNQPQHF
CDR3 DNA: TGTGCCAGCAGCCAAGAGTCAGGGAAAAGCAATCAGCCCCAGCATTTT

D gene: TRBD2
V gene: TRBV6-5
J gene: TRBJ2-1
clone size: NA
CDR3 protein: CASSYTLAGGPNEQFF
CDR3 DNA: TGTGCCAGCAGTTACACCTTAGCGGGAGGGCCCAATGAGCAGTTCTTC

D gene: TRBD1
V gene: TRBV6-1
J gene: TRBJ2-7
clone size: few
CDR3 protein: CASSERITGTGSSYEQYF
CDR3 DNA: TGTGCCAGCAGTGAACGAATTACCGGGACAGGGAGCTCCTACGAGCAGTACTTC

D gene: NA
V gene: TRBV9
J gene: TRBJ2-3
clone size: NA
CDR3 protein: CASSAQAGGGTTDTQYF
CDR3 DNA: TGTGCCAGCAGCGCCCAAGCGGGTGGCGGGACGACAGATACGCAGTATTTT

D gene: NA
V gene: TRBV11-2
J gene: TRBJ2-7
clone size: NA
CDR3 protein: CASSRDSYEQYF
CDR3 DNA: TGTGCCAGCAGCCGCGACAGCTACGAGCAGTACTTC

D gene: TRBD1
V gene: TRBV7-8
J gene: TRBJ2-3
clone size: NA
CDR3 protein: CASSHRQGPDTQYF
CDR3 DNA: TGTGCCAGCAGCCACCGACAGGGGCCAGATACGCAGTATTTT

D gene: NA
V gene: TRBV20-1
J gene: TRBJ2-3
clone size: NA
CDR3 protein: CSARQDTQYF
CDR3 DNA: TGCAGTGCTAGACAAGATACGCAGTATTTT

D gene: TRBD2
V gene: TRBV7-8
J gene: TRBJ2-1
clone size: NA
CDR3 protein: CASSSPPGLANNEQFF
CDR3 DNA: TGTGCCAGCAGCTCCCCCCCGGGACTAGCGAACAATGAGCAGTTCTTC